This passage covers 16 T cell receptor beta chains from one sample sequenced in a study of CD8+ T cells in alopecia areata. Treatment noted: oral pan-JAK inhibitor, 5-10 mg twice daily. cDNA serving as the sequencing template came from extracted, reverse transcribed RNA. Data came from immunoSEQ multiplex PCR; TCRdb stores just in-frame clones and leaves some out. The repertoire holds nearly 200,000 clones, with 58% as singletons. Sequencing used CD4+ T cells sorted from blood, obtained at week 24, from a patient treated with tofacitinib. The receptors come from a human donor with alopecia areata.

The chain's CDR3 is CASSFKTDTQYF. As DNA, the CDR3 is TGTGCCAGCAGCTTTAAGACAGATACGCAGTATTTT. The gene calls are TRBV5-4 and TRBJ2-3; D is ambiguous. Trimming removed 2 bases from V and 3 bases from J, with 4 bases in between. Germline values: CDR1 SGHNT, CDR2 YYREEE (reference sequence). The CDR3 has 12 amino acids.

The chain joins TRBV10-3 to TRBJ2-1, with 10 bases that match TRBD2. The length of the CDR3 is 17 residues. V was pared by 0 bases and J by 8 bases, with 10 bases of the junction left unmatched. Looked up from germline, CDR1 is ENHRY and CDR2 is SYGVKD. Written as DNA, the CDR3 is TGTGCCATCAGTGAGTCGATTAAAGGCGGGACTAGCGATGAGCAGTTCTTC. It encodes CAISESIKGGTSDEQFF.

This chain links TRBV4-3 with TRBJ1-5; tentative D call: TRBD1 (6 bases). Trimming took off 3 bases at V and 6 bases at J, with 12 bases between the two ends. The CDR3 spans 14 residues. Germline CDR1 is LGHNA and CDR2 is YSLEER. CDR3 in amino acids: CASSQEQGSQPQHF. CDR3 DNA sequence: TGCGCCAGCAGCCAGGAACAGGGTAGTCAGCCCCAGCATTTT.

The V gene is TRBV6-5, the J gene TRBJ1-1; D is possibly TRBD1 (6 bases). V was trimmed by 3 bases and J by 7 bases, leaving 15 bases between them. This CDR3 contains 14 residues. CDR1 is MNHEY and CDR2 is SVGAGI in the germline V gene. The CDR3 DNA sequence: TGTGCCAGCAGTTATGGTGGGGGGCGCGGTGAAGCTTTCTTT. As protein: CASSYGGGRGEAFF.

The chain employs TRBV28 and TRBJ1-4, with 9 bases lining up with TRBD1. Germline loops: CDR1 MDHEN, CDR2 SYDVKM. This CDR3 comprises 17 residues. After removal of 4 bases from V and 0 bases from J, the junction contained 6 bases not matched to a gene. CDR3 sequence reads: CASSSGTGFSTNEKLFF. In DNA, the CDR3 is TGTGCCAGCAGTTCCGGGACAGGGTTCTCAACTAATGAAAAACTGTTTTTT. Full variable domain (rest looked up from reference TRBV28 and TRBJ1-4): DVKVTQSSRYLVKRTGEKVFLECVQDMDHENMFWYRQDPGLGLRLIYFSYDVKMKEKGDIPEGYSVSREKKERFSLILESASTNQTSMYLCASSSGTGFSTNEKLFFGSGTQLSVL.

This chain uses TRBV11-2 with TRBJ1-1; the D is unclear. This CDR3 spans 14 amino acids. In germline, CDR1 is SGHAT, CDR2 FQNNGV. V lost 1 base and J lost 7, with 13 bases in between. CDR3 region: CASSLVGRAVEAFF. The DNA for the CDR3 is TGTGCCAGCAGCTTAGTCGGTCGGGCGGTTGAAGCTTTCTTT.

The chain is built from TRBV5-6 and TRBJ2-6; TRBD1 or TRBD2 may be the D gene (5 bases each). V was cut by 4 bases and J by 4 bases, with 15 bases left in between. The CDR3 covers 16 residues. Germline-derived CDR1 and CDR2 are SGHDT and YYEEEE. The DNA of the CDR3 is TGTGCCAGCAGCCCCCCGCCCGGGGCCGGGGCCAACGTCCTGACTTTC. Translation: CASSPPPGAGANVLTF.

The chain's CDR3 is CASSLAGGPTDTQYF. The CDR3 region has the DNA TGCGCCAGCAGCTTGGCGGGGGGGCCCACAGATACGCAGTATTTT. J is TRBJ2-3 and V is TRBV5-1; 8 nucleotides line up with TRBD2. The CDR3 totals 15 residues. The germline V gene encodes CDR1 SGHRS and CDR2 YFSETQ. V lost 0 bases, J lost 2 bases, and 2 bases stayed unmatched.

The chain recombines TRBV7-9 with TRBJ2-6, with D possibly matching TRBD1 (6 bases). There are 15 residues in the CDR3. Germline CDR1 and CDR2: SEHNR and FQNEAQ (reference sequence). V was clipped by 5 bases and J by 2 bases, with 10 bases between them. CDR3 residues: CASSHTGTGANVLTF. The DNA for the CDR3 is TGTGCCAGCAGCCATACAGGGACTGGGGCCAACGTCCTGACTTTC.

The count of this clone is one. The CDR3 reads CASSQVDRGNEKLFF. For the CDR3, the DNA is TGCGCCAGCAGCCAAGTGGACAGGGGTAATGAAAAACTGTTTTTT. This chain connects TRBV4-3 to TRBJ1-4, with TRBD1 identical over 9 bases. Germline-derived CDR1 and CDR2 are LGHNA and YSLEER. V dropped 1 base and J dropped 4; count of bases not matched to a gene: 1. CDR3 size: 15 residues.

V and J are TRBV11-2 and TRBJ2-7; TRBD2 agrees at 10 bases. V shed 2 bases, J shed 6 bases, and the junction held 4 bases outside the gene matches. The CDR3 length is 14 residues. From germline, CDR1 is SGHAT and CDR2 FQNNGV. DNA of the CDR3: TGTGCCAGCAGCTTACCGGGACTAGCGATCGAGCAGTACTTC. Its protein is CASSLPGLAIEQYF.

This clone has just a few counts. The chain has TRBV5-1 and TRBJ1-1, with a possible D match to TRBD1 (5 bases). V was cut by 5 bases and J by 8 bases, with 19 bases left in between. The CDR3 runs to 14 residues. The germline gives CDR1 SGHRS, CDR2 YFSETQ. The chain's CDR3 is CASSWGSAGTEAFF. In DNA, the CDR3 is TGCGCCAGCAGTTGGGGTAGCGCGGGGACCGAAGCTTTCTTT.

The chain is built from TRBV23-1 and TRBJ2-7; 13 bases align to TRBD2. TRBV23-1 is treated as an ORF (open reading frame) with a function not yet certain. This CDR3 is built from 18 residues. Trimming removed 2 bases from V and 4 bases from J; junction bases left unmatched: 11. In DNA, the CDR3 is TGCGCCAGCAGTCAACACCTCCCCGGGACTAGCGGGACATACGAGCAGTACTTC. Its translation: CASSQHLPGTSGTYEQYF.

This clone was counted between two and nine times. This rearrangement joins TRBV7-8 to TRBJ2-3; TRBD1 might be the D (6 bases). CDR3 length equals 15 residues. Germline V gene data show CDR1 as SGHVS and CDR2 as FQNEAQ. The ends were cut back, 3 bases at V and 6 bases at J, with 16 bases in the middle. The CDR3, as DNA: TGTGCCAGCAGCTTTTCGACAGGTTGGGGCGATACGCAGTATTTT. Residues: CASSFSTGWGDTQYF.

This clone was observed a few times. The chain links TRBV2 to TRBJ1-2, with D possibly TRBD1 on 5 matching bases. The germline V gene has CDR1 SNHLY and CDR2 FYNNEI. This CDR3 is 14 amino acids long. V shed 0 bases and J shed 3 bases, with 8 bases lying between them. The CDR3 is CASSEAGPYYGYTF. The CDR3 nucleotides are TGTGCCAGCAGTGAAGCGGGACCATACTATGGCTACACCTTC.

The chain joins TRBV7-7 to TRBJ2-1; the D call may be TRBD1 or TRBD2 (5 bases each). This CDR3 comprises 13 residues. V lost 5 bases to trimming and J lost 4 bases, with 9 bases between them. Germline V gives CDR1 SSHAT, CDR2 FNYEAQ (reference sequence). The CDR3, as DNA: TGTGCCAGCAGCCGGGACCATTACAATGAGCAGTTCTTC. Amino acids: CASSRDHYNEQFF. Filled out from reference TRBV7-7 and TRBJ2-1, the complete variable domain reads GAGVSQSPRYKVTKRGQDVTLRCDPISSHATLYWYQQALGQGPEFLTYFNYEAQPDKSGLPSDRFSAERPEGSISTLTIQRTEQRDSAMYRCASSRDHYNEQFFGPGTRLTVL.